This entry lists 12 T cell receptor beta chains sequenced from one sample in a study of T cells expressing NK-cell markers. After re-calling the 5' RACE reads, TCRdb lists one entry per CDR3 protein, DNA absent. The sample is made up of 150,000 to 200,000 distinct CDR3 sequences, and the top ten hold around 20% of it. Sequencing input: blood T cells: a sorted CD56 or NKG2C T cell subset, CD4+ or CD8+ T cells, or bulk PBMC T cells (not recorded which). The receptors were sampled from a man between 18 and 69 years old in good health.

V is TRBV5-1 and J is TRBJ2-5; with no DNA, the TCRdb D assignment of TRBD1 cannot be verified. CDR1 and CDR2 (germline): SGHRS, YFSETQ. This CDR3 comprises 15 residues. CDR3 protein: CASSALPGQQETQYF.

The V gene is TRBV27, the J gene TRBJ1-2; TCRdb reports TRBD1, a call that lacks DNA to check it against. The CDR3 consists of 15 residues. Germline V gene sequence: CDR1 MNHEY, CDR2 SMNVEV (reference sequence). CDR3 loop: CASSLNGGSNYGYTF.

The chain combines TRBV27 with TRBJ2-1; TCRdb picks TRBD1, but there is no DNA to check that call. This CDR3 contains 16 residues. The germline V gene has CDR1 MNHEY and CDR2 SMNVEV (reference sequence). The CDR3 reads CASSRESDSSYNEQFF.

This chain links TRBV5-6 with TRBJ2-3. This CDR3 spans 14 amino acids. Looked up from germline, CDR1 is SGHDT and CDR2 is YYEEEE. CDR3 amino acids: CASFPQPSTDTQYF.

The chain links TRBV25-1 to TRBJ2-5; the D call of TRBD1 rests on TCRdb alone, since no DNA is present to check it. The CDR3 runs 15 residues. Germline V CDR1 and CDR2: MGHDK, SYGVNS. The CDR3 spells CASSLTGGPRETQYF.

The V gene is TRBV6-5, the J gene TRBJ2-7; TCRdb reports TRBD1, a call that lacks DNA to check it against. Germline loops: CDR1 MNHEY, CDR2 SVGAGI. The CDR3 spans 18 residues. CDR3 region: CASSYSSGQGDSSYEQYF.

The gene calls are TRBV19 and TRBJ2-7; the TCRdb call, TRBD1, lacks DNA for checking. Per the germline V gene, CDR1 is LNHDA and CDR2 is SQIVND (reference sequence). The CDR3 is 14 residues long. CDR3 sequence reads: CASTKTGGTYEQYF.

The chain is built from TRBV20-1 and TRBJ2-1; no DNA is available, so the TRBD1 call from TCRdb remains unchecked. Germline V CDR1 and CDR2: DFQATT, SNEGSKA (reference sequence). The CDR3 is 15 amino acids. The chain's CDR3 is CSARDPTVNYNEQFF.

This chain uses TRBV7-9 with TRBJ2-2; there is no DNA to check the TCRdb D call of TRBD1. Germline CDR1 is SEHNR and CDR2 is FQNEAQ (reference sequence). This CDR3 has 16 amino acids. CDR3: CASSLGDRGATGELFF.

The V and J genes are TRBV7-9 and TRBJ2-2; lacking DNA, the TRBD2 call made by TCRdb goes unchecked. CDR3 length: 17 residues. Germline-derived CDR1 and CDR2 are SEHNR and FQNEAQ (reference sequence). The CDR3 sequence is CASSHGTDGTNTGELFF.

The gene calls are TRBV6-5 and TRBJ2-3; TCRdb outputs TRBD2, but without DNA this stays unchecked. Per the germline V gene, CDR1 is MNHEY and CDR2 is SVGAGI. There are 17 residues in the CDR3. The CDR3 loop is CASSYTASGASTDTQYF.

This chain joins TRBV6-5 and TRBJ2-3; TCRdb's D gene call, TRBD1, goes unchecked for lack of DNA. Germline loops: CDR1 MNHEY, CDR2 SVGAGI. The CDR3 extends over 15 amino acids. The CDR3 sequence is CASSYVGGGTDTQYF.